These 7 T cell receptor beta chains share one sample of origin, sequenced in a study of type 1 regulatory T cells. TCRdb re-analysed the reads in MiXCR, keeping a single row per CDR3 protein. The sample comprises about 62,000 distinct CDR3 sequences, roughly 60% of which are singletons, and 1.5% to 2% rests with the top ten. These receptors' antigens are unknown. Sequenced material: cultured non-Tr1 T cells, either the whole culture or a sorted T cell fraction (not recorded which). These receptors all stem from a human donor in good health.

The chain joins TRBV4-2 to TRBJ2-1, with 13 positions matching TRBD2. Per germline, CDR1 LGHNA and CDR2 YNFKEQ. Trimming at V came to 10 bases and at J to 5 bases, leaving 5 bases not matched to a gene. The CDR3 runs 14 residues. CDR3: CATSGTSGNNEQFF. CDR3 bases: TGTGCCACCTCGGGGACTAGCGGGAACAATGAGCAGTTCTTC.

The rearrangement joins TRBV29-1 to TRBJ1-1; 7 nucleotides align to TRBD1. This CDR3 comprises 12 residues. CDR1 is SQVTM, CDR2 ANQGSEA, per germline. Losses at the gene ends were 7 bases for V and 4 bases for J; bases not matched to a gene: 6. CDR3 region: CSGGQPGTEAFF. CDR3 DNA sequence: TGCAGCGGGGGACAGCCGGGCACTGAAGCTTTCTTT.

The chain employs TRBV5-1 and TRBJ2-1, with D perhaps TRBD1 (6 bases). Per germline, CDR1 SGHRS and CDR2 YFSETQ. The V gene lost 1 base and the J gene lost 7 bases, with 12 bases spanning the gap. The CDR3 contains 14 residues. CDR3 DNA: TGCGCCAGCAGCTTGATACAGGGTTGGAATGAGCAGTTCTTC. Protein product: CASSLIQGWNEQFF.

The rearrangement uses TRBV12-3 or TRBV12-4 and TRBJ1-1, with D unclear. CDR3 length: 14 residues. Trimming cost V 2 bases and J 1 base, with 8 bases left between them. CDR3 nucleotides: TGTGCCAGCAGTTTAATGGCAGAGAACACTGAAGCTTTCTTT. Encoded protein: CASSLMAENTEAFF.

Judged by abundance, this clonotype is medium-sized. This chain joins TRBV20-1 and TRBJ1-2; D remains unclear. The length of the CDR3 is 12 residues. Trimming pared 6 bases from V and 8 bases from J, leaving 16 bases between. Germline V lookup: CDR1 DFQATT, CDR2 SNEGSKA (reference sequence). The CDR3 loop is CSALDGKGGYTF. CDR3 DNA sequence: TGCAGTGCCCTGGACGGTAAAGGGGGCTACACCTTC.

This chain connects TRBV6-2 or TRBV6-3 to TRBJ2-3; D uncertain. This CDR3 has 12 amino acids. CDR1 is MNHEY and CDR2 is SVGEGT in the germline V gene. V was trimmed by 8 bases and J by 1 base, leaving 7 bases between them. The CDR3 spells CASWSGTDTQYF. The CDR3 DNA reads TGTGCCAGCTGGTCGGGCACAGATACGCAGTATTTT.

The rearrangement joins TRBV18 to TRBJ2-6, with D perhaps matching TRBD1 (6 bases). The CDR3 loop spans 16 amino acids. CDR1 is KGHSH and CDR2 is LQKENI in the germline V gene. V dropped 4 bases and J dropped 0 bases, with 10 bases sitting between them. CDR3 in DNA: TGTGCCAGCTCACTTGGACAGAGCTCTGGGGCCAACGTCCTGACTTTC. The encoded protein is CASSLGQSSGANVLTF.